The next 5 T cell receptor beta chains were all read from a single sample in a study of CD8 T cells in ankylosing spondylitis. Findings of the study overall: A TCR beta motif of roughly eight highly homologous variants seemed to mark ankylosing spondylitis blood.

TCRdb called the 5' RACE reads again in MiXCR, with one record for every CDR3 protein. The sample has more than 250,000 distinct CDR3 sequences; 6.5% to 10% are singletons. Their antigens remain unidentified. The sample was blood, either unsorted or a sorted T cell fraction (not recorded which). The origin of the receptors is a male donor with ankylosing spondylitis.

The chain links TRBV18 to TRBJ2-5; the D gene is possibly TRBD2 (5 bases). The CDR3 is 15 amino acids. Trimming pared 0 bases from V and 5 bases from J, leaving 13 bases between. The V gene's germline CDR1 is KGHSH and CDR2 LQKENI. The CDR3 coding sequence is TGTGCCAGCTCACCACCGAGTGGGAGTGTGGAGACCCAGTACTTC. Its translation is CASSPPSGSVETQYF.

This clonotype turned up a few times. The chain is built from TRBV28 and TRBJ1-6; D not resolved. From germline, CDR1 is MDHEN and CDR2 SYDVKM. The CDR3 is made up of 11 amino acids. V was trimmed by 6 bases and J by 11 bases, leaving 8 bases between them. The chain's CDR3 is CASRGSPPLHF. In nucleotides, the CDR3 is TGTGCCAGCAGGGGCAGTCCACCCCTCCACTTT. Using reference TRBV28 and TRBJ1-6 for the parts outside the CDR3, the full variable domain is DVKVTQSSRYLVKRTGEKVFLECVQDMDHENMFWYRQDPGLGLRLIYFSYDVKMKEKGDIPEGYSVSREKKERFSLILESASTNQTSMYLCASRGSPPLHFGNGTRLTVT.

In this sample, this clonotype turned up a few times. The chain uses TRBV12-3 or TRBV12-4 and TRBJ2-3; D is possibly TRBD2 (6 bases). This CDR3 comprises 13 residues. The V end was cut by 5 bases, the J end by 6 bases, with 12 bases between. The CDR3 is CASSQTRGDTQYF. Here the CDR3 DNA reads TGTGCCAGCAGTCAGACTAGAGGCGATACGCAGTATTTT.

This chain connects TRBV5-6 to TRBJ2-2; D tentatively reads TRBD1 or TRBD2 (6 bases each). The CDR3 extends over 14 amino acids. Germline CDR1 reads SGHDT; CDR2 reads YYEEEE. The V and J ends lost 4 bases and 7 bases respectively, with 14 bases between them. The CDR3 reads CASSDPGEVGELFF. In nucleotides, the CDR3 is TGTGCCAGCAGCGACCCAGGGGAGGTCGGGGAGCTGTTTTTT. The complete variable domain, with remaining parts taken from reference TRBV5-6 and TRBJ2-2, reads DAGVTQSPTHLIKTRGQQVTLRCSPKSGHDTVSWYQQALGQGPQFIFQYYEEEERQRGNFPDRFSGHQFPNYSSELNVNALLLGDSALYLCASSDPGEVGELFFGEGSRLTVL.

The chain combines TRBV12-3 or TRBV12-4 with TRBJ2-1, with D unclear. V was cut by 6 bases and J by 10 bases, with 13 bases left in between. CDR3 length equals 12 residues. CDR3 amino acids: CASSLPMDEQFF. Here the CDR3 DNA reads TGTGCCAGCAGCCTCCCGATGGACGAGCAGTTCTTC.